This T cell receptor beta chain originates from a study of OX40 agonist ivuxolimab in advanced cancers. As for the study in general: Partial responses were achieved by three patients: one hepatocellular carcinoma, two cutaneous melanoma.

Using immunoSEQ multiplex PCR, the repertoire was profiled, and TCRdb retains in-frame clones only, with some absent. The sample gives roughly 15,000 clones, approximately 84% of which show up once; 65% to 70% is in the top ten. The CDR3 contains 16 residues. Germline CDR1 LGHNA, CDR2 YNFKEQ. Unmatched junction bases numbered 2, after V lost 8 bases and J lost 0 bases. Overall study findings and caveats: Low normalized T-cell clonal expansion was additionally recorded for some nonresponders. The study did not work out the antigen specificity of the expanded peripheral T cells.

As for this clone: Antigen: not known.

The rearrangement links TRBV4-2 to TRBJ2-2; 14 bases agree with TRBD2. The specimen was CD4+ or CD8+ T cells sorted from blood, collected in a trial of the OX40 agonist ivuxolimab. This TCR was sampled from an adult with an advanced solid tumor such as melanoma, head and neck, liver or kidney cancer. The CDR3 nucleotides are TGTGCCAGCCTGGGACTAGCGGGGGCGAACACCGGGGAGCTGTTTTTT. This codes for CASLGLAGANTGELFF.